What follows are 15 T cell receptor beta chains derived from one specimen sequenced in a study of technical replicates of blood from a few donors. The method was immunoSEQ multiplex PCR; TCRdb's version includes in-frame clones alone and lacks a portion of them. The sample has about 70,000 clones, around 90% seen once. Material for sequencing was T cells isolated from PBMCs. The receptors originated from a human donor in good health.

The CDR3 loop is CASSLAIWGVNTEAFF. The CDR3 bases are TGTGCCAGCAGCTTAGCGATCTGGGGGGTAAACACTGAAGCTTTCTTT. This chain joins TRBV7-2 and TRBJ1-1; TRBD1 might be the D (5 bases). The CDR3 is 16 residues long. The germline V gene has CDR1 SGHTA and CDR2 FQGNSA. Trimming left V 0 bases short and J 2 bases short, with 13 bases between. The entire variable domain, with the rest obtained from reference TRBV7-2 and TRBJ1-1, is as follows: GAGVSQSPSNKVTEKGKDVELRCDPISGHTALYWYRQSLGQGLEFLIYFQGNSAPDKSGLPSDRFSAERTGGSVSTLTIQRTQQEDSAVYLCASSLAIWGVNTEAFFGQGTRLTVV.

V is TRBV25-1 and J is TRBJ2-7, with 8 bases lining up with TRBD1. This CDR3 has 14 amino acids. The germline CDR1 and CDR2 sequences are MGHDK and SYGVNS. The junction had 8 bases not matched to a gene; V was cut back by 1 base and J by 9 bases. This CDR3 is CASSELGTGGVQYF. The CDR3 nucleotides are TGTGCCAGCAGTGAATTGGGAACAGGGGGAGTGCAGTACTTC.

The rearrangement uses TRBV30 and TRBJ2-3, with 10 bases fitting TRBD2. CDR3 length: 14 amino acids. The V gene end was trimmed by 4 bases and the J gene end by 6 bases; junction bases not matched to a gene: 7. Germline loops: CDR1 GTSNPN, CDR2 SVGIG (reference sequence). The CDR3 region is CAWMGGLAIDTQYF. CDR3 nucleotides: TGTGCCTGGATGGGGGGACTAGCGATTGATACGCAGTATTTT.

The chain couples TRBV28 to TRBJ2-2; D call uncertain. Germline V gives CDR1 MDHEN, CDR2 SYDVKM. Trimming cost V 4 bases and J 0 bases, with 15 bases left between them. The CDR3 sequence is 17 residues long. The CDR3 loop is CASSSRTDPANTGELFF. CDR3 in DNA: TGTGCCAGCAGTTCGAGAACAGATCCCGCGAACACCGGGGAGCTGTTTTTT. The whole variable domain, remainder taken from reference TRBV28 and TRBJ2-2, is DVKVTQSSRYLVKRTGEKVFLECVQDMDHENMFWYRQDPGLGLRLIYFSYDVKMKEKGDIPEGYSVSREKKERFSLILESASTNQTSMYLCASSSRTDPANTGELFFGEGSRLTVL.

The chain has TRBV2 and TRBJ2-1; 8 bases match TRBD2. This CDR3 region has 14 residues. The junction had 13 bases not matched to a gene; V was cut back by 11 bases and J by 7 bases. Looked up from germline, CDR1 is SNHLY and CDR2 is FYNNEI. CDR3 residues: CAESSLRGGNEQFF. CDR3 nucleotides: TGTGCCGAATCGAGCCTACGGGGGGGTAATGAGCAGTTCTTC.

The chain employs TRBV7-9 and TRBJ1-4; no definite D call. This CDR3 contains 14 residues. Trimming removed 2 bases from V and 7 bases from J, with 11 bases in between. Germline CDR1 is SEHNR and CDR2 is FQNEAQ (reference sequence). CDR3 sequence: CASSLSSQIEKLFF. In DNA, the CDR3 is TGTGCCAGCAGCTTATCGTCCCAGATTGAAAAACTGTTTTTT.

V is TRBV4-3 and J is TRBJ2-7; no definite D call. From germline, CDR1 is LGHNA and CDR2 YSLEER. Trimming shortened V by 4 bases and J by 2 bases, and 12 bases separated the two germline ends. The CDR3 totals 14 residues. The CDR3 here is CASSPLGLTYEQYF. The CDR3 DNA follows: TGCGCCAGCAGCCCCTTGGGCTTGACCTACGAGCAGTACTTC.

V gene TRBV30 combines with J gene TRBJ1-2; D is possibly TRBD1 (6 bases). CDR1 and CDR2 (germline): GTSNPN, SVGIG (reference sequence). V was shortened by 8 bases and J by 6 bases, with 13 bases between the two germline ends. The CDR3 is 11 amino acids. The CDR3 reads CAIQGIDGYTF. The CDR3 DNA follows: TGTGCCATACAGGGCATCGATGGCTACACCTTC. Filled out from reference TRBV30 and TRBJ1-2, the complete variable domain reads SQTIHQWPATLVQPVGSPLSLECTVEGTSNPNLYWYRQAAGRGLQLLFYSVGIGQISSEVPQNLSASRPQDRQFILSSKKLLLSDSGFYLCAIQGIDGYTFGSGTRLTVV.

The genes are TRBV5-1 and TRBJ1-1; TRBD1 might be the D (5 bases). The CDR3 consists of 14 residues. V was cut by 0 bases and J by 2 bases, with 8 bases left in between. CDR1 is SGHRS and CDR2 is YFSETQ in the germline V gene. CDR3 sequence (DNA): TGCGCCAGCAGCTTGGGACAGTTCAACACTGAAGCTTTCTTT. It specifies CASSLGQFNTEAFF.

The rearrangement uses TRBV5-6 and TRBJ1-1; TRBD1 might be the D (5 bases). The V end lost 4 bases, the J end lost 0 bases, and 16 bases lay between the germline ends. CDR1 is SGHDT, CDR2 YYEEEE, per germline. This CDR3 is built from 16 residues. The CDR3 here is CASSGARDLMNTEAFF. CDR3 DNA: TGTGCCAGCAGCGGGGCCAGGGATTTAATGAACACTGAAGCTTTCTTT. Variable domain in full (rest from reference TRBV5-6 and TRBJ1-1): DAGVTQSPTHLIKTRGQQVTLRCSPKSGHDTVSWYQQALGQGPQFIFQYYEEEERQRGNFPDRFSGHQFPNYSSELNVNALLLGDSALYLCASSGARDLMNTEAFFGQGTRLTVV.

The chain has TRBV2 and TRBJ1-1; 8 bases fit TRBD1. The CDR3 has 12 amino acids. The V segment lost 7 bases and the J segment 3 bases; nucleotides outside the gene matches: 1. Germline values: CDR1 SNHLY, CDR2 FYNNEI. The CDR3 protein is CASIQGDTEAFF. The CDR3 bases are TGTGCCAGCATACAGGGGGACACTGAAGCTTTCTTT.

This clone was recorded a few times. The V and J genes are TRBV28 and TRBJ1-1; D ambiguous. Trimming stripped 4 bases from V and 6 bases from J, with 18 bases between. CDR1 and CDR2 (germline): MDHEN, SYDVKM. The CDR3 totals 15 residues. As DNA, the CDR3 is TGTGCCAGCAGTTCCAAACAACTTGGGGAGGCTGAAGCTTTCTTT. This gives the protein CASSSKQLGEAEAFF.

This chain links TRBV7-9 with TRBJ2-5, with 7 bases fitting TRBD1. V shed 2 bases and J 2 bases; nucleotides not matched to a gene: 8. This CDR3 spans 16 amino acids. The germline CDR1 and CDR2 sequences are SEHNR and FQNEAQ (reference sequence). In nucleotides, the CDR3 is TGTGCCAGCAGCTTAAGATCAGGGACAGTGCAAGAGACCCAGTACTTC. Translation gives CASSLRSGTVQETQYF.

In this sample, this clone turned up once. The chain combines TRBV9 with TRBJ2-1; 12 positions agree with TRBD2. Germline V gene lookup returns CDR1 SGDLS and CDR2 YYNGEE. V gave up 3 bases and J gave up 9 bases; unmatched junction bases: 13. The CDR3 spans 17 residues. The chain's CDR3 is CASSDSTSGSPRGEQFF. The DNA of the CDR3 is TGTGCCAGCAGCGATTCGACTAGCGGGAGCCCCCGGGGTGAGCAGTTCTTC.

The chain combines TRBV19 with TRBJ2-5; 7 bases match TRBD2. Germline V lookup: CDR1 LNHDA, CDR2 SQIVND (reference sequence). V was clipped by 4 bases and J by 5 bases; unmatched bases: 10. CDR3 length: 15 amino acids. This CDR3 reads CASSTSVGRWETQYF. The DNA for the CDR3 is TGTGCCAGTAGTACCTCTGTCGGGAGGTGGGAGACCCAGTACTTC.